The 10 T cell receptor beta chains below were found in one sample sequenced in a study of blood T cell repertoires in COVID-19. The protocol was immunoSEQ multiplex PCR, while the TCRdb copy is restricted to in-frame clones and leaves out a portion. The sample gives over 300,000 clones, approximately 88% of which show up once; over 0.9% is in the top ten. Sequences were obtained from PBMCs or T cells enriched from blood (not recorded which). The receptors here all came from a woman aged 25 to 39 with acute COVID-19.

There are a few counts of this clone. The chain has TRBV3-1 (or the pseudogene TRBV3-2) and TRBJ1-1; possibly TRBD1 for D (5 bases). Germline CDR1 is LGHDT and CDR2 is YNNKEL (reference sequence). V was cut by 6 bases and J by 11 bases, with 22 bases left in between. This CDR3 has 14 residues. CDR3 in DNA: TGTGCCAGCAGTTACACGGCGTCTCAGGGTACGGCTTTCTTT. Translating gives CASSYTASQGTAFF.

This chain joins TRBV6-5 and TRBJ2-7, with D maybe TRBD2 (5 bases). Between the trimmed V and J ends, which lost 3 bases and 0 bases, there was a span of 12 bases. This CDR3 is built from 15 residues. The germline V gene has CDR1 MNHEY and CDR2 SVGAGI. CDR3 sequence reads: CASSYSGYSSYEQYF. The CDR3 nucleotides read TGTGCCAGCAGTTATTCGGGGTATAGCTCCTACGAGCAGTACTTC.

This chain uses TRBV24-1 with TRBJ1-5; D possibly corresponds to TRBD1 (6 bases). The germline gives CDR1 KGHDR, CDR2 SFDVKD. Trimming took 5 bases from V and 4 from J, leaving 14 bases between them. The CDR3 sequence is 15 residues long. The CDR3 coding sequence is TGTGCCACCAGTGCCCTGGGGGCAGATAATCAGCCCCAGCATTTT. Its translation: CATSALGADNQPQHF.

This chain joins TRBV7-9 and TRBJ2-7; a possible D gene is TRBD1 (5 bases). This CDR3 region has 13 residues. V lost 4 bases and J lost 5, with 12 bases in between. Germline V gives CDR1 SEHNR, CDR2 FQNEAQ (reference sequence). CDR3 loop: CASSSTAYNEQYF. The CDR3 nucleotides are TGTGCCAGCAGCTCGACAGCCTACAACGAGCAGTACTTC. Using reference TRBV7-9 and TRBJ2-7 for the parts outside the CDR3, the full variable domain is DTGVSQNPRHKITKRGQNVTFRCDPISEHNRLYWYRQTLGQGPEFLTYFQNEAQLEKSRLLSDRFSAERPKGSFSTLEIQRTEQGDSAMYLCASSSTAYNEQYFGPGTRLTVT.

CDR3 sequence (DNA): TGCGCCAGTCGAGATACGAATGAGCAGTTCTTC. This codes for CASRDTNEQFF. The chain combines TRBV5-1 with TRBJ2-1, with no clear D. Germline V lookup: CDR1 SGHRS, CDR2 YFSETQ. This CDR3 region has 11 residues. Trimming cost V 8 bases and J 7 bases, with 10 bases left between them.

The table lists this clone with a count of one. The chain has TRBV7-2 and TRBJ2-7; 12 nucleotides agree with TRBD2. V lost 5 bases, J lost 2 bases, and 7 bases stayed unmatched. The CDR3 runs to 16 residues. From germline, CDR1 is SGHTA and CDR2 FQGNSA. CDR3 sequence: CASSPRASGGAYEQYF. The CDR3 DNA is TGTGCCAGCAGCCCTCGGGCTAGCGGGGGGGCCTACGAGCAGTACTTC.

This sequence joins TRBV11-1 and TRBJ2-7; tentatively, D is TRBD1 (5 bases). CDR1 is SGHAT, CDR2 FQDESV, per germline (reference sequence). CDR3 length equals 14 residues. V gave up 1 base and J gave up 6 bases, with 13 bases separating them. The CDR3 DNA reads TGTGCCAGCAGCTTAGTGGCAGGGTACGGCGAGCAGTACTTC. Its translation: CASSLVAGYGEQYF.

V usage is TRBV2 and J usage is TRBJ1-1; D is ambiguous. Germline lookup yields CDR1 SNHLY and CDR2 FYNNEI. The CDR3 extends over 11 amino acids. V lost 2 bases and J 6 bases, leaving 4 bases between the germline ends. The CDR3 DNA reads TGTGCCAGCAGTGAATACTCTGAAGCTTTCTTT. Its protein is CASSEYSEAFF.

The chain is built from TRBV18 and TRBJ2-2, with 8 bases that match TRBD1. The CDR3 sequence is 16 residues long. Germline trimming cut 3 bases from V and 6 bases from J; bases unmatched to any gene: 9. The V gene's germline CDR1 is KGHSH and CDR2 LQKENI. The CDR3 sequence is CASSPRGQGSSGELFF. CDR3 nucleotide sequence: TGTGCCAGCTCACCGCGCGGACAGGGTTCTTCCGGGGAGCTGTTTTTT.

The V and J genes are TRBV27 and TRBJ1-4, with D maybe TRBD1 (5 bases). The V gene lost 7 bases and the J gene lost 4 bases, with 13 bases spanning the gap. The germline CDR1 and CDR2 sequences are MNHEY and SMNVEV (reference sequence). The CDR3 runs 14 residues. CDR3 DNA sequence: TGTGCCAGCAAGGAGCAGGGAGGTAATGAAAAACTGTTTTTT. This translates into CASKEQGGNEKLFF.